These 14 T cell receptor beta chains came from one sample sequenced in a study of blood T cell repertoires in COVID-19 (TCRdb year 2020). Receptor amplification or capture employed the immunoSEQ multiplex PCR assay. The clones in this table, taken by TCRdb from immuneACCESS, are in-frame only. Not every clone is retained; where verified, under half of the shortfall comes from an unresolved V gene, and the cause of the rest is unknown. The sample contains 170,000 or so clones, 65% to 90% of them found a single time. The ten largest account for about 9.6% of the sample. The specimen was peripheral blood. The receptor set was obtained from a middle-aged man with active or convalescent COVID-19.

The gene calls are TRBV7-3 and TRBJ1-2; D gene ambiguous. CDR1 and CDR2 (germline): SGHTA, FQGTGA. The V and J ends lost 1 base and 9 bases respectively, with 18 bases between them. CDR3 size: 15 residues. CDR3 residues: CASSLIGVRLGCYTF. CDR3 nucleotides: TGTGCCAGCAGCTTAATAGGCGTGCGGCTCGGCTGCTACACCTTC.

The chain is built from TRBV7-3 and TRBJ2-5; 15 bases fit TRBD2. This CDR3 has 17 amino acids. Trimming cost V 5 bases and J 1 base; bases outside gene matches: 5. Germline V CDR1 and CDR2: SGHTA, FQGTGA. CDR3 in amino acids: CASSDRTSGGAQETQYF. The CDR3 nucleotides are TGTGCCAGCAGCGACCGGACTAGCGGGGGGGCCCAAGAGACCCAGTACTTC.

The gene calls are TRBV6-6 and TRBJ1-1, with D perhaps TRBD1 (5 bases). The V end was cut by 0 bases, the J end by 0 bases, with 5 bases between. Germline loops: CDR1 MNHNY, CDR2 SVGAGI (reference sequence). The CDR3 contains 14 residues. CDR3 nucleotide sequence: TGTGCCAGCAGTTACTCGGGGCTGAACACTGAAGCTTTCTTT. Translation: CASSYSGLNTEAFF.

The chain is built from TRBV2 and TRBJ1-1; no clear D gene. The CDR3 loop spans 12 amino acids. Looked up from germline, CDR1 is SNHLY and CDR2 is FYNNEI. V was pared by 3 bases and J by 7 bases, with 9 bases between. The CDR3 nucleotides are TGTGCCAGCAGTGATGGCTTCATTGAAGCTTTCTTT. This translates into CASSDGFIEAFF.

This rearrangement joins TRBV28 to TRBJ2-1; D might be TRBD2 (7 bases). The length of the CDR3 is 15 residues. In germline, CDR1 is MDHEN, CDR2 SYDVKM. V was cut by 5 bases and J by 2 bases, with 13 bases left in between. As DNA, the CDR3 is TGTGCCAGCAGTGTTGGGGGGGGCCCCTACAATGAGCAGTTCTTC. It yields the protein CASSVGGGPYNEQFF.

The chain couples TRBV9 to TRBJ1-2; D may be TRBD1 (6 bases). The V end lost 0 bases, the J end lost 5 bases, and 14 bases lay between the germline ends. The germline V gene encodes CDR1 SGDLS and CDR2 YYNGEE. This CDR3 is built from 15 residues. The CDR3 region is CASSVEGGGLYGYTF. DNA of the CDR3: TGTGCCAGCAGCGTAGAGGGAGGGGGACTTTATGGCTACACCTTC.

The V call is TRBV19, the J call TRBJ2-3; TRBD2 agrees at 10 bases. Germline lookup yields CDR1 LNHDA and CDR2 SQIVND (reference sequence). V dropped 5 bases and J dropped 4; count of bases not matched to a gene: 6. The length of the CDR3 is 15 residues. This CDR3 reads CASSLIAGGPDTQYF. For the CDR3, the DNA is TGTGCCAGTAGTCTCATAGCGGGGGGCCCAGATACGCAGTATTTT.

V is TRBV11-2 and J is TRBJ2-1; the match to TRBD1 covers 7 bases. The J segment lost 8 bases and the V segment lost 5 bases, leaving 9 bases of the junction unmatched. CDR3 length: 14 residues. Germline V lookup: CDR1 SGHAT, CDR2 FQNNGV. DNA for the CDR3: TGTGCCAGCAGCCCGGGACAGATGATCTATGAGCAGTTCTTC. Translation: CASSPGQMIYEQFF. The full variable domain, in which reference TRBV11-2 and TRBJ2-1 provide the parts outside the CDR3, is EAGVAQSPRYKIIEKRQSVAFWCNPISGHATLYWYQQILGQGPKLLIQFQNNGVVDDSQLPKDRFSAERLKGVDSTLKIQPAKLEDSAVYLCASSPGQMIYEQFFGPGTRLTVL.

This chain links TRBV12-5 with TRBJ2-1; 10 bases fit TRBD2. This CDR3 comprises 15 residues. Germline V gives CDR1 LGHNT, CDR2 FRNRAP. V shed 1 base, J shed 8 bases, and the junction held 5 bases outside the gene matches. The CDR3 DNA follows: TGTGCTAGTGGTTTGGGTTCTAGCGGGAGTTATGAGCAGTTCTTC. This encodes CASGLGSSGSYEQFF.

This rearrangement joins TRBV24-1 to TRBJ1-1; TRBD1 aligns across 10 bases. The CDR3 loop spans 16 amino acids. CDR1 and CDR2 from the germline V gene are KGHDR and SFDVKD. The J segment lost 1 base and the V segment lost 4 bases, leaving 5 bases of the junction unmatched. The CDR3 loop reads CATSEGGQGRNTEAFF. CDR3 in DNA: TGTGCCACCAGTGAAGGGGGACAGGGGAGGAACACTGAAGCTTTCTTT.

The chain joins TRBV18 to TRBJ2-3; no clear D. The ends were cut back, 3 bases at V and 2 bases at J, with 9 bases in the middle. The CDR3 totals 14 residues. Germline loops: CDR1 KGHSH, CDR2 LQKENI. This chain's CDR3 is CASSPAVITDTQYF. CDR3 bases: TGTGCCAGCTCACCCGCAGTAATCACAGATACGCAGTATTTT.

The rearrangement links TRBV28 to TRBJ2-3; 9 bases map to TRBD2. The CDR3 is made up of 18 amino acids. Germline V gives CDR1 MDHEN, CDR2 SYDVKM. The V segment lost 6 bases and the J segment 3 bases; nucleotides outside the gene matches: 16. CDR3 residues: CASRPSNADSGRTDTQYF. CDR3 nucleotide sequence: TGTGCCAGCAGACCCTCGAACGCCGATAGCGGGAGAACAGATACGCAGTATTTT.

V usage is TRBV14 and J usage is TRBJ1-2; 8 bases are a match to TRBD1. The length of the CDR3 is 15 residues. V shed 4 bases and J 7 bases; nucleotides not matched to a gene: 11. Germline-derived CDR1 and CDR2 are SGHDN and FVKESK. The CDR3 DNA reads as TGTGCCAGCAGCCTAAGTTATCAGGGGGCGCTTGGCTACACCTTC. It translates to CASSLSYQGALGYTF.

This clone has just one count. The V call is TRBV28, the J call TRBJ2-7; TRBD1 agrees at 9 bases. The trim removed 4 bases at V and 4 bases at J, leaving 8 bases unmatched. The CDR3 contains 15 residues. Germline lookup yields CDR1 MDHEN and CDR2 SYDVKM. DNA for the CDR3: TGTGCCAGCAGTTCCCCGGGACAGGGAACTTACGAGCAGTACTTC. This translates into CASSSPGQGTYEQYF.